This T cell receptor (beta chain) was recorded in a study of blood T cell repertoires in COVID-19. At the level of the study: Samples representing acute and convalescent COVID-19 were sourced from the United States, Italy and Spain.

Germline CDR1 reads MGHRA; CDR2 reads YSYEKL. Trimming left V 4 bases short and J 8 bases short, with 13 bases between. CDR3 length equals 13 residues. Enrollees, roughly 18 to 90 years old, lived in about two dozen US areas. Profiled with immunoSEQ multiplex PCR; TCRdb holds only in-frame clones, not every one. Of approximately 230,000 clones listed, roughly 79% were seen once; the top ten hold roughly 15%. This sequence originates from a man aged 40-55 years who had recovered from COVID-19. This rearrangement joins TRBV4-1 to TRBJ2-3; perhaps TRBD2 as D (5 bases). Sequenced material: PBMCs or T cells enriched from blood (not recorded which). In DNA form, the CDR3 reads TGCGCCAGCAGCCGATTGGGCGAGGGTACGCAGTATTTT. Its protein product is CASSRLGEGTQYF.